This is a list of T cell receptor beta chains from one sample in a study of long-term antiretroviral therapy in people with HIV. The protocol was immunoSEQ multiplex PCR, while the TCRdb copy is restricted to in-frame clones and leaves out a portion. The sample includes approximately 31,000 clones, around 90% of them seen just once. Sequencing used unsorted PBMCs, obtained 1.1 years after starting antiretroviral therapy. These receptor sequences come from a man aged 18 to 29 with HIV. CDR3s include the opening cysteine and the closing phenylalanine or tryptophan. A D gene is named only where the DNA matches it firmly. Clone size is given for some rows only: seen once, a few or many times, or a class if the clone is expanded.

TRBV5-4	TRBD1	.	TRBJ2-5	16	TGTGCCAGCAGCTGGGGGACAGGGCTCTTCGGGGAGACCCAGTACTTC	CASSWGTGLFGETQYF
TRBV27	.	.	TRBJ1-2	11	TGTGCCAGCAAGGAAGCTGGAGGCTACACCTTC	CASKEAGGYTF
TRBV5-6	.	.	TRBJ1-5	13	TGTGCCAGCAGCTCCCAAGACACGCAGCCCCAGCATTTT	CASSSQDTQPQHF
TRBV5-1	TRBD1	.	TRBJ2-1	14	TGCGCCAGCAGCCCCGGGACAGGGTCCAATGAGCAGTTCTTC	CASSPGTGSNEQFF
TRBV18	.	large	TRBJ1-1	12	TGTGCCAGCTCACTGGACAGCTCTGAAGCTTTCTTT	CASSLDSSEAFF
TRBV7-3	.	.	TRBJ2-2	16	TGTGCCAGCAGCTTAAATGGAGCAGCGAACACCGGGGAGCTGTTTTTT	CASSLNGAANTGELFF
TRBV7-8	.	.	TRBJ1-1	12	TGTGCCAGCACCCTACTAAACACTGAAGCTTTCTTT	CASTLLNTEAFF
TRBV5-6	TRBD1	.	TRBJ1-1	14	TGTGCCAGCAGCCCCAGACAGGGACCCACTGAAGCTTTCTTT	CASSPRQGPTEAFF
TRBV4-1	TRBD2	.	TRBJ2-1	17	TGCGCCAGCAGCCAAGGCGGAGCGGGAGTATACTACAATGAGCAGTTCTTC	CASSQGGAGVYYNEQFF
TRBV7-9	.	once	TRBJ1-2	16	TGTGCCAGCAGCGGGGAAACAGGGCTTGAAGGTCCTGGCTACACCTTC	CASSGETGLEGPGYTF
TRBV2	.	.	TRBJ2-6	17	TGTGCCAGCAGTGAAGCGCTTCTTACCTCTGGGGCCAACGTCCTGACTTTC	CASSEALLTSGANVLTF
TRBV4-1	.	once	TRBJ2-2	15	TGCGCCAGCACCCCTCGGTTAAGGGCCCCGGGGGAGCTGTTTTTT	CASTPRLRAPGELFF
TRBV6-1	.	.	TRBJ2-7	16	TGTGCCAGCAGTGAACCTATACCACTAAGCTCCTACGAGCAGTACTTC	CASSEPIPLSSYEQYF
TRBV9	.	.	TRBJ2-3	16	TGTGCCAGCAGCGTAGCTGCAACGTCGAGCACAGATACGCAGTATTTT	CASSVAATSSTDTQYF
TRBV19	.	.	TRBJ1-2	14	TGTGCCAGTATCCTGATCGAGTCAAAGCGTGGCTACACCTTC	CASILIESKRGYTF
TRBV27	.	.	TRBJ2-7	12	TGTGCCAGCAGTTTCCTCGGGGACGAGCAGTACTTC	CASSFLGDEQYF
TRBV5-5	.	.	TRBJ1-3	13	TGTGCCAGCAGCTTCATCTCTGGAAACACCATATATTTT	CASSFISGNTIYF
TRBV27	.	.	TRBJ1-4	14	TGTGCCAGCAGTTTAACCAGGGCGAATGAAAAACTGTTTTTT	CASSLTRANEKLFF
TRBV5-4	.	.	TRBJ1-2	14	TGTGCCAGCAGTTTTCCCGGGGCGAGGGATGGCTACACCTTC	CASSFPGARDGYTF
TRBV6-4	TRBD1	once	TRBJ2-1	15	TGTGCCAGCAGTACCGACAGGGGAGGCTACAATGAGCAGTTCTTC	CASSTDRGGYNEQFF
TRBV9	.	few	TRBJ1-5	13	TGTGCCAGCAGCGTGGGGGGGTATCAGCCCCAGCATTTT	CASSVGGYQPQHF
TRBV7-8	.	.	TRBJ2-7	15	TGTGCCAGCAGCTTAGACGGGGGCTCCAGGGGCGAGCAGTACTTC	CASSLDGGSRGEQYF
TRBV20-1	.	.	TRBJ2-1	11	TGCAGTGCCCATAAGGGCTATGAGCAGTTCTTC	CSAHKGYEQFF
TRBV7-2	TRBD2	.	TRBJ2-7	16	TGTGCCAGCAGCTCGAGACTAGCGGGAGAAGATTACGAGCAGTACTTC	CASSSRLAGEDYEQYF
TRBV28	.	.	TRBJ2-4	16	TGTGCCAGCAGTTTAAGTTTCCAGGATGGCAAAAACATTCAGTACTTC	CASSLSFQDGKNIQYF
TRBV7-8	.	.	TRBJ2-5	12	TGTGCCAGCGGGGGAGTAGAAGAGACCCAGTACTTC	CASGGVEETQYF
TRBV5-1	.	.	TRBJ2-7	14	TGCGCCAGCAGCTTGGGATCCAGGGGGGACGAGCAGTACTTC	CASSLGSRGDEQYF
TRBV27	TRBD1	.	TRBJ2-2	15	TGTGCCAGCAGTTTACCGGGACAGGGTCACGGGGAGCTGTTTTTT	CASSLPGQGHGELFF
TRBV27	.	once	TRBJ2-2	16	TGTGCCAGCAGTTTATCTCACAGGGAGAATCCCGGGGAGCTGTTTTTT	CASSLSHRENPGELFF
TRBV4-1	.	.	TRBJ1-4	18	TGCGCCAGCAGCCAAGCTAACCAGGGAATAACGGGTAATGAAAAACTGTTTTTT	CASSQANQGITGNEKLFF
TRBV5-1	.	.	TRBJ1-3	13	TGCGCCAGCAGCCTGACAGCTGGAAACACCATATATTTT	CASSLTAGNTIYF
TRBV27	.	once	TRBJ1-2	15	TGTGCCAGCAAACGGCAGGCCTCTAACTCCTATGGCTACACCTTC	CASKRQASNSYGYTF
TRBV6-6	TRBD1	.	TRBJ1-2	16	TGTGCCAGCAGTCTACCACTTGACAGGGATAACTATGGCTACACCTTC	CASSLPLDRDNYGYTF
TRBV4-1	.	.	TRBJ2-5	16	TGCGCCAGCAGCCAAGACAGGGCTAGACGGCAAGAGACCCAGTACTTC	CASSQDRARRQETQYF
TRBV6-5	.	.	TRBJ2-1	12	TGTGCCAGCAGTTATAATTCCAATGAGCAGTTCTTC	CASSYNSNEQFF
TRBV14	TRBD1	.	TRBJ1-1	11	TGTGCCAGCAAGACAGGGGAGGAAGCTTTCTTT	CASKTGEEAFF
TRBV9	.	.	TRBJ1-1	15	TGTGCCAGCAGCGTAGATCCGGGAGCTAACACTGAAGCTTTCTTT	CASSVDPGANTEAFF
TRBV13	.	.	TRBJ2-3	13	TGTGCCAGCAGCCCCTTGGCGACAGATACGCAGTATTTT	CASSPLATDTQYF
TRBV6-6	.	.	TRBJ1-3	15	TGTGCCAGCAGAGAAGACGGTAGCTCTGGAAACACCATATATTTT	CASREDGSSGNTIYF
TRBV10-3	.	.	TRBJ1-3	14	TGTGCCATCAGTCCACAGGGATCTGGAAACACCATATATTTT	CAISPQGSGNTIYF
TRBV19	.	once	TRBJ1-4	13	TGTGCCAGTAGTAGGACGGCTACTGAAAAACTGTTTTTT	CASSRTATEKLFF
TRBV5-1	.	few	TRBJ2-7	15	TGCGCCAGCAGCCACCGGGGCAACGTCGAGTGGGAGCAGTACTTC	CASSHRGNVEWEQYF